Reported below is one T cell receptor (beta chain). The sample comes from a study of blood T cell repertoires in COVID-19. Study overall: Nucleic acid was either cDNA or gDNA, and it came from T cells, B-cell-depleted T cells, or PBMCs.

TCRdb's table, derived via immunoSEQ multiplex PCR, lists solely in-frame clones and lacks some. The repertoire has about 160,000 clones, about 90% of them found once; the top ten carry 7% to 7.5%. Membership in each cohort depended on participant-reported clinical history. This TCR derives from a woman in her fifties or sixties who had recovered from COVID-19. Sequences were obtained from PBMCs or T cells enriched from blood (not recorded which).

The CDR3 coding sequence is TGCGCCAGCACCCTAGCGGGAGGGGTCGGGGAGCTGTTTTTT. It yields the protein CASTLAGGVGELFF. The genes are TRBV10-2 and TRBJ2-2; 12 bases line up with TRBD2. Per germline, CDR1 WSHSY and CDR2 SAAADI. This CDR3 is 14 amino acids long. J gave up 7 bases and V 7 bases, and 4 bases lay outside the gene matches.